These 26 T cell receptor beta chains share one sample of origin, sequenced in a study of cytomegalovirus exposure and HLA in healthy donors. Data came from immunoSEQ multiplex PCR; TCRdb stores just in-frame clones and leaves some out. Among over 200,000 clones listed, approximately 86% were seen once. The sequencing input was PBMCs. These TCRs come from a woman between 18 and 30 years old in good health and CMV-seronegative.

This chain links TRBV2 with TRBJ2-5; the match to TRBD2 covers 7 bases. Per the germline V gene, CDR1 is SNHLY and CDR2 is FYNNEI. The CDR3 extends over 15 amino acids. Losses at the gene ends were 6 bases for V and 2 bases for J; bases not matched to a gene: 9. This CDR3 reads CASRRRASGQETQYF. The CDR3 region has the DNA TGTGCCAGCAGAAGAAGGGCTAGCGGTCAAGAGACCCAGTACTTC. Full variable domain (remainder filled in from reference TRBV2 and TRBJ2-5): EPEVTQTPSHQVTQMGQEVILRCVPISNHLYFYWYRQILGQKVEFLVSFYNNEISEKSEIFDDQFSVERPDGSNFTLKIRSTKLEDSAMYFCASRRRASGQETQYFGPGTRLLVL.

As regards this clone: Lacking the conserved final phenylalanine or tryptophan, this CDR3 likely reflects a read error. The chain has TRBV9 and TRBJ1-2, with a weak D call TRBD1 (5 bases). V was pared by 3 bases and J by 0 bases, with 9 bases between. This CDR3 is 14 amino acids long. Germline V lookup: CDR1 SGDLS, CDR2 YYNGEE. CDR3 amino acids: CASSADTANYGYTL. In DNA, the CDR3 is TGTGCCAGCAGCGCGGACACAGCTAACTATGGCTACACCCTC.

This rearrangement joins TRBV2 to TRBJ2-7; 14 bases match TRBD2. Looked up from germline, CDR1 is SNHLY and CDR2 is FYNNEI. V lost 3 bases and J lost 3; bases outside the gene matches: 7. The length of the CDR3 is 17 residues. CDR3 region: CASSEGGLAGEIYEQYF. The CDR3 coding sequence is TGTGCCAGCAGTGAGGGGGGACTAGCGGGAGAAATCTACGAGCAGTACTTC.

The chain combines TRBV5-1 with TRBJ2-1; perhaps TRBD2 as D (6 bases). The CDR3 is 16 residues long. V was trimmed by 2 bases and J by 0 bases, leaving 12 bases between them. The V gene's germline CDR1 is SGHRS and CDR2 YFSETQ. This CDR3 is CASSFAAGPSYNEQFF. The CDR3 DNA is TGCGCCAGCAGCTTCGCGGCGGGACCCTCCTACAATGAGCAGTTCTTC.

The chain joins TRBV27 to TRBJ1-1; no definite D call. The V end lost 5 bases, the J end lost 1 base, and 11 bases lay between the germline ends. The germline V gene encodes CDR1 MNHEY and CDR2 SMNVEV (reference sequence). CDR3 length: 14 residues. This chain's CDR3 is CASSRRRENTEAFF. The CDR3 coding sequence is TGTGCCAGCAGTCGACGGAGAGAGAACACTGAAGCTTTCTTT.

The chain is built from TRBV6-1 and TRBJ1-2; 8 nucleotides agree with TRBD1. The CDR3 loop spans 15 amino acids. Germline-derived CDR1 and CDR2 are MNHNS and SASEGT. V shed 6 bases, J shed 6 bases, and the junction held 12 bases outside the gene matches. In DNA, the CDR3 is TGTGCCAGCAGAGCTTACGACAGGGGCGCAAATGGCTACACCTTC. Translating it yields CASRAYDRGANGYTF.

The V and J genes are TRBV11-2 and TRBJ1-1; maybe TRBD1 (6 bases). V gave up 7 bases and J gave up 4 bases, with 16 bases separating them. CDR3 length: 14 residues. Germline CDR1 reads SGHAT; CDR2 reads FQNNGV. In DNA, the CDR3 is TGTGCCAGCACCTTCGGGGAAGGGGGCACTGAAGCTTTCTTT. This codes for CASTFGEGGTEAFF.

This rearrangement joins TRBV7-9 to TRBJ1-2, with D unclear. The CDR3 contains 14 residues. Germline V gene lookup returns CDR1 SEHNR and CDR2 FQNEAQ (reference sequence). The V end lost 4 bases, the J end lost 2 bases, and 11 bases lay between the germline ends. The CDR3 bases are TGTGCCAGCAGCTCGAAAGGAGTGAACTATGGCTACACCTTC. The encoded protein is CASSSKGVNYGYTF.

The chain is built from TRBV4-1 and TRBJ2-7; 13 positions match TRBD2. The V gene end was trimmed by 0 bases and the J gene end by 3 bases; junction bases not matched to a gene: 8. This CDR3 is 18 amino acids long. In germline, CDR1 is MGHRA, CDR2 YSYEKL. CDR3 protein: CASSQETSGRAMGYEQYF. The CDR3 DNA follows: TGCGCCAGCAGCCAAGAAACTAGCGGGAGGGCCATGGGCTACGAGCAGTACTTC.

The CDR3 nucleotides read TGTGCCAGCAGTGATGGACAGGGTAGTGATGGCTACACCTTC. Its protein is CASSDGQGSDGYTF. This rearrangement joins TRBV6-1 to TRBJ1-2, with 8 bases identical to TRBD1. The V gene's germline CDR1 is MNHNS and CDR2 SASEGT. This CDR3 contains 14 residues. V shed 3 bases and J 6 bases; nucleotides not matched to a gene: 6.

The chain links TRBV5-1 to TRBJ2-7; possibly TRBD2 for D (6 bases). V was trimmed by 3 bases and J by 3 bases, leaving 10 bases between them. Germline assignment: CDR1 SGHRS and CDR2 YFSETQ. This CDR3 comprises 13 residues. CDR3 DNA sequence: TGCGCCAGCAGCTCCGCCGGGAGCTACGAGCAGTACTTC. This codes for CASSSAGSYEQYF.

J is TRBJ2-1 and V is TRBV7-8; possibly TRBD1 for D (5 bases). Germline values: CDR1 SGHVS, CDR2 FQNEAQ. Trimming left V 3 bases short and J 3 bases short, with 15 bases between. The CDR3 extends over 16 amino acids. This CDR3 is CASSLIPETDYNEQFF. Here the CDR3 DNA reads TGTGCCAGCAGCTTGATCCCGGAGACAGACTACAATGAGCAGTTCTTC.

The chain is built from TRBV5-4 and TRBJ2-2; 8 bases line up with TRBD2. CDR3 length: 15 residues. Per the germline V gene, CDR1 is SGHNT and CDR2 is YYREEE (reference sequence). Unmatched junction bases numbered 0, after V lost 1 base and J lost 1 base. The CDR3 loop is CASSLTSGNTGELFF. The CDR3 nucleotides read TGTGCCAGCAGCTTGACTAGCGGGAACACCGGGGAGCTGTTTTTT.

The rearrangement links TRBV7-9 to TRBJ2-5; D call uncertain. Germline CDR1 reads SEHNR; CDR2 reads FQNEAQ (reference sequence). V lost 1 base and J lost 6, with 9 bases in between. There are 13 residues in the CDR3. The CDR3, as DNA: TGTGCCAGCAGCTTAGGACTCATTCAGACCCAGTACTTC. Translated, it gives CASSLGLIQTQYF.

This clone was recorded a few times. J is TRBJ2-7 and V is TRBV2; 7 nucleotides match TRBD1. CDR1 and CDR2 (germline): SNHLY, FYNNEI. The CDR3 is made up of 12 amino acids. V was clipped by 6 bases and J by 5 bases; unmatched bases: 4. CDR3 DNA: TGTGCCAGCAGGCACACAGGGGACGAGCAGTACTTC. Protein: CASRHTGDEQYF.

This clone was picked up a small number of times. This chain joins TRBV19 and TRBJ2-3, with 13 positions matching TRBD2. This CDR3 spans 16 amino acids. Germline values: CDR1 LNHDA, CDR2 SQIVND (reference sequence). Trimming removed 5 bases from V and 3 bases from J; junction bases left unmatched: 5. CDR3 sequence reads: CASSFGTSGKTDTQYF. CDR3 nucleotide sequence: TGTGCCAGTAGTTTCGGGACTAGCGGGAAGACAGATACGCAGTATTTT.

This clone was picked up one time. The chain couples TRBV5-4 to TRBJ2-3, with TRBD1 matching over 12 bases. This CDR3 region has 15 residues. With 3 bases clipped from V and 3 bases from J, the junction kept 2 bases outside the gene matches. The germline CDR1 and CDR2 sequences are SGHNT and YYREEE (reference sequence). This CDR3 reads CASSWDRGQTDTQYF. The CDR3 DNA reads TGTGCCAGCAGCTGGGACAGGGGGCAAACAGATACGCAGTATTTT. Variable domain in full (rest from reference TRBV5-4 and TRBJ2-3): ETGVTQSPTHLIKTRGQQVTLRCSSQSGHNTVSWYQQALGQGPQFIFQYYREEENGRGNFPPRFSGLQFPNYSSELNVNALELDDSALYLCASSWDRGQTDTQYFGPGTRLTVL.

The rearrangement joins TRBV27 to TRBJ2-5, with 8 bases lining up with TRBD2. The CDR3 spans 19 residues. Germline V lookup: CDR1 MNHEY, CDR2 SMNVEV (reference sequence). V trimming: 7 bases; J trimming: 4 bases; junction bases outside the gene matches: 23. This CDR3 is CASKPLLGRGRPITETQYF. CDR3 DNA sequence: TGTGCCAGCAAACCTTTATTAGGTCGCGGGAGGCCAATTACAGAGACCCAGTACTTC.

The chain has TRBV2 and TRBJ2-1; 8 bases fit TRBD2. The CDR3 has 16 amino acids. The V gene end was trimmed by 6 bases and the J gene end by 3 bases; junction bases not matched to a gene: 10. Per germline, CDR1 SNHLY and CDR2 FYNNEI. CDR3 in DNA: TGTGCCAGCAGGGGTCCCACGAGCGGGAGCTACAATGAGCAGTTCTTC. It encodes CASRGPTSGSYNEQFF.

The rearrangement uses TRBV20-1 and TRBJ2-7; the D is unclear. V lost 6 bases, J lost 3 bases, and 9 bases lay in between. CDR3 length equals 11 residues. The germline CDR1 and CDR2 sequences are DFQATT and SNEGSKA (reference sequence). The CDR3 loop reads CSANSIYEQYF. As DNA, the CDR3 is TGCAGTGCCAATAGCATCTACGAGCAGTACTTC.

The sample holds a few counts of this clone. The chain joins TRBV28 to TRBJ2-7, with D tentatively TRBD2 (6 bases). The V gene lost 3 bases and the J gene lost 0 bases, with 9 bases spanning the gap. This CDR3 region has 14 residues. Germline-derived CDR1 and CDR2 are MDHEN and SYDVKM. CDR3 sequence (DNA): TGTGCCAGCAGTTTCGACGGGAGCTCCTACGAGCAGTACTTC. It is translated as CASSFDGSSYEQYF.

The CDR3 nucleotides read TGTGCCAGCAGGATCCGGGACAGGGGAACCACTGAAGCTTTCTTT. Residues: CASRIRDRGTTEAFF. This chain joins TRBV2 and TRBJ1-1; 10 bases match TRBD1. The germline CDR1 and CDR2 sequences are SNHLY and FYNNEI. The CDR3 has 15 residues. The V segment lost 6 bases and the J segment 4 bases; nucleotides outside the gene matches: 8.

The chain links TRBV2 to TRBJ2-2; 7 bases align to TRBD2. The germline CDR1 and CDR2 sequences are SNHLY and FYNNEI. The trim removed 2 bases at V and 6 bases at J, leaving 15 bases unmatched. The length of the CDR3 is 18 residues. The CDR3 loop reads CASSELLAAGVFAGELFF. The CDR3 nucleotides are TGTGCCAGCAGTGAACTCCTCGCGGCGGGAGTTTTTGCCGGGGAGCTGTTTTTT.

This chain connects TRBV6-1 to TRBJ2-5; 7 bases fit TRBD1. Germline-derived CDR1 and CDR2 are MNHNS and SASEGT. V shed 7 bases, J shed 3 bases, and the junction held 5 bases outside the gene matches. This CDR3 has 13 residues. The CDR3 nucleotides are TGTGCCAGCATTCGGGACAGAAAAGAGACCCAGTACTTC. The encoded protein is CASIRDRKETQYF.

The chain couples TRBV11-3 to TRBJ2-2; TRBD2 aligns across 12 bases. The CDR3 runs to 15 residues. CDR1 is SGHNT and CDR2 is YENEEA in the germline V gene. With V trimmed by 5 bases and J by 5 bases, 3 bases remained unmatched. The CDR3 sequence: CASSTGLAGTGELFF. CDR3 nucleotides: TGTGCCAGCAGCACTGGACTAGCGGGGACCGGGGAGCTGTTTTTT. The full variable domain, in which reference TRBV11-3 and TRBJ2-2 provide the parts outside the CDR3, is EAGVVQSPRYKIIEKKQPVAFWCNPISGHNTLYWYLQNLGQGPELLIRYENEEAVDDSQLPKDRFSAERLKGVDSTLKIQPAELGDSAVYLCASSTGLAGTGELFFGEGSRLTVL.

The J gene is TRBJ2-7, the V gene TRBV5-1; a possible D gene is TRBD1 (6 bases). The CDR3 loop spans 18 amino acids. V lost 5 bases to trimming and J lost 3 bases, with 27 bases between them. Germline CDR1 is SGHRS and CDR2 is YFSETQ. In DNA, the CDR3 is TGCGCCAGCAGACAGCAGGGGTCCGGACCCTCCATTAGCTACGAGCAGTACTTC. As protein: CASRQQGSGPSISYEQYF.